This T cell receptor beta chain was identified in a study of long-term antiretroviral therapy in people with HIV. This clone was observed a single time. Sequencing relied on immunoSEQ assay v3.0, run at survey level. Generated by immunoSEQ multiplex PCR, the TCRdb table keeps only in-frame clones and is missing some. Counted here are about 39,000 clones, over 75% occurring once; the ten biggest clones make up around 6.5%. This CDR3 comprises 16 residues. The V and J ends lost 5 bases and 5 bases, in that order; junction bases with no gene match: 10. CDR1 SGHNT and CDR2 YENEEA come from the germline V gene.

The origin of this receptor is a man between 18 and 35 years old with HIV. The rearrangement links TRBV11-3 to TRBJ1-5, with 9 bases identical to TRBD1. Source: unsorted PBMCs, taken 0.6 years after starting antiretroviral therapy. CDR3: CASSRRGGQGHQPQHF. The CDR3 bases are TGTGCCAGCAGCCGTAGGGGCGGACAGGGGCATCAGCCCCAGCATTTT.